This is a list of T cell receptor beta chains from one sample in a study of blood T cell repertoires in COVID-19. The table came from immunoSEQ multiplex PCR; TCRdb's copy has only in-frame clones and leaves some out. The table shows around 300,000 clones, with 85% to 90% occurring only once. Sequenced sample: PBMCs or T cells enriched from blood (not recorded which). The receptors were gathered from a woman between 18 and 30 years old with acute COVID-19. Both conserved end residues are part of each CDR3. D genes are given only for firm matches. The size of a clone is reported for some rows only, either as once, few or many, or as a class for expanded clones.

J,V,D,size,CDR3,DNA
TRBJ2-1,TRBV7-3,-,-,CASSLTGQTSYNEQFF,TGTGCCAGCAGCTTAACGGGGCAAACCTCCTACAATGAGCAGTTCTTC
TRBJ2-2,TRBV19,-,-,CASRKDRNTGELFF,TGTGCCAGTAGGAAGGACAGGAACACCGGGGAGCTGTTTTTT
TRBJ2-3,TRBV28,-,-,CASGGLGTDTQYF,TGTGCCAGCGGGGGACTGGGCACAGATACGCAGTATTTT
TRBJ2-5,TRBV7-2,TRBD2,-,CASSIGLAGGETQYF,TGTGCCAGCAGCATCGGACTAGCGGGAGGAGAGACCCAGTACTTC
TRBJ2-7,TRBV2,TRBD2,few,CASRTTSGRAYEQYF,TGTGCCAGCAGAACTACTAGCGGGAGGGCCTACGAGCAGTACTTC
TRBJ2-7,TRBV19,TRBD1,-,CASADRAGYEQYF,TGTGCCAGTGCGGACAGGGCTGGGTACGAGCAGTACTTC
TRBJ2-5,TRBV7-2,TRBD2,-,CATGGGGVETQYF,TGTGCCACCGGGGGGGGAGGGGTTGAGACCCAGTACTTC
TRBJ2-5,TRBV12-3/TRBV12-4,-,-,CASSWGDFPYF,TGTGCCAGCAGTTGGGGGGACTTCCCGTACTTC
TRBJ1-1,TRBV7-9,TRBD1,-,CASSSGQGSSAFF,TGTGCCAGCAGCTCGGGACAGGGCTCGAGTGCTTTCTTT
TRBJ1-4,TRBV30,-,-,CAWSVWGAANEKLFF,TGTGCCTGGAGTGTATGGGGAGCGGCTAATGAAAAACTGTTTTTT
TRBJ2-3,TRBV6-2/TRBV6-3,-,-,CASSYSMIVNMDTQYF,TGTGCCAGCAGTTACTCGATGATCGTAAACATGGATACGCAGTATTTT
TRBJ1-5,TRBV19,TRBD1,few,CASSMETGRNQPQHF,TGTGCCAGTAGTATGGAGACAGGGCGCAATCAGCCCCAGCATTTT
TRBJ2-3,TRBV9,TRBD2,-,CASSEAPLAGTTDTQYF,TGTGCCAGCAGCGAGGCACCATTAGCGGGAACCACAGATACGCAGTATTTT
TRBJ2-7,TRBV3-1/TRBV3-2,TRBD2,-,CASSHKKTSEDYEQYF,TGTGCCAGCAGCCATAAAAAGACTAGCGAAGACTACGAGCAGTACTTC
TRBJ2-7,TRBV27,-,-,CASSFLLYEQYF,TGTGCCAGCAGTTTTCTTCTCTACGAGCAGTACTTC
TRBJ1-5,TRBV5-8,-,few,CASSLDRGISNQPQHF,TGTGCCAGCAGCTTGGACCGAGGCATCAGCAATCAGCCCCAGCATTTT
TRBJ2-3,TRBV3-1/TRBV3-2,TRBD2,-,CASSQGGSGINTQYF,TGTGCCAGCAGCCAAGGGGGTAGCGGGATAAATACGCAGTATTTT
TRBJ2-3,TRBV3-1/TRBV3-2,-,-,CASSQGVADTQYF,TGTGCCAGCAGCCAAGGTGTCGCAGATACGCAGTATTTT
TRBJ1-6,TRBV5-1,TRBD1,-,CASSLRPRQGDFSPLHF,TGCGCCAGCAGCTTGCGGCCACGACAGGGGGATTTTTCACCCCTCCACTTT
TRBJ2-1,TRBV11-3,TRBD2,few,CASSPRTSPDEQFF,TGTGCCAGCAGCCCCAGGACTAGCCCGGATGAGCAGTTCTTC
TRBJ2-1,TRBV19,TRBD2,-,CASSTAGTSVPEQFF,TGTGCCAGTAGTACGGCCGGGACTAGCGTTCCTGAGCAGTTCTTC
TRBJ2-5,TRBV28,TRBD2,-,CASSLRASGRVRTQYF,TGTGCCAGCAGTTTGCGGGCTAGCGGGAGGGTTCGGACCCAGTACTTC
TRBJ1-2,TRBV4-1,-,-,CASSQVSGLDGYTF,TGCGCCAGCAGCCAAGTATCAGGCCTCGATGGCTACACCTTC
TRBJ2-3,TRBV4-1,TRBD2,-,CASSQVGTSGATDTQYF,TGCGCCAGCAGCCAAGTTGGGACTAGCGGAGCCACAGATACGCAGTATTTT
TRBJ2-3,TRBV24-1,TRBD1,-,CATSDAGTGTDTQYF,TGTGCCACCAGTGATGCCGGGACAGGCACAGATACGCAGTATTTT
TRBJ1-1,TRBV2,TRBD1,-,CASTLGQGAGTEAFF,TGTGCCAGCACCCTCGGGCAGGGGGCGGGCACTGAAGCTTTCTTT
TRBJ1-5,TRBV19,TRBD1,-,CASTTRDRGLDSNQPQHF,TGTGCCAGTACTACCCGGGACAGGGGGCTTGATAGCAATCAGCCCCAGCATTTT
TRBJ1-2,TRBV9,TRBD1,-,CASSVEGQGDYGYTF,TGTGCCAGCAGCGTAGAGGGACAGGGAGACTATGGCTACACCTTC
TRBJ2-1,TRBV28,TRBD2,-,CASSLVGGSDEQFF,TGTGCCAGCAGTTTAGTGGGGGGGAGCGATGAGCAGTTCTTC
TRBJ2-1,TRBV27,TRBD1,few,CASSSKTGGPYNEQFF,TGTGCCAGCAGTTCGAAAACAGGGGGCCCCTACAATGAGCAGTTCTTC
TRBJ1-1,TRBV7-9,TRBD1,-,CASSYLTGVDTEAFF,TGTGCCAGCAGCTATTTAACAGGGGTCGACACTGAAGCTTTCTTT
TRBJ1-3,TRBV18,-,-,CASSLNYESSGNTIYF,TGTGCCAGCTCCCTAAACTACGAATCCTCTGGAAACACCATATATTTT
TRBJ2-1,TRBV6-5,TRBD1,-,CASRTDRGQYNEQFF,TGTGCCAGCAGGACAGACAGGGGGCAATACAATGAGCAGTTCTTC
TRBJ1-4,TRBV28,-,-,CASSFNREGLGANEKLFF,TGTGCCAGCAGTTTTAACAGGGAGGGTTTAGGAGCTAATGAAAAACTGTTTTTT
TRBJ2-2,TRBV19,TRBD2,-,CASLNGLAALRPGELFF,TGTGCCAGTCTGAATGGGCTAGCGGCCCTTCGGCCCGGGGAGCTGTTTTTT
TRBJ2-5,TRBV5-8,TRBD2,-,CASSPGLALGYQETQYF,TGTGCCAGCTCCCCGGGACTAGCTTTAGGGTACCAAGAGACCCAGTACTTC
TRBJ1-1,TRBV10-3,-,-,CAISERQVEAFF,TGTGCCATCAGTGAGCGACAAGTTGAAGCTTTCTTT
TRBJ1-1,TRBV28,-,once,CASSGGDITEAFF,TGTGCCAGCAGCGGGGGTGATATCACTGAAGCTTTCTTT
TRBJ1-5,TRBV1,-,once,CTSSPRSGDSNQPQHF,TGCACCAGCAGCCCCAGGTCCGGTGATAGCAATCAGCCCCAGCATTTT
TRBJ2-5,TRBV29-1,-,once,CSAADGGGGTQYF,TGCAGCGCCGCGGACGGAGGGGGGGGGACCCAGTACTTC
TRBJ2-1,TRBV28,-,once,CASSLVGGDGEQFF,TGTGCCAGCAGTTTGGTCGGCGGGGATGGTGAGCAGTTCTTC
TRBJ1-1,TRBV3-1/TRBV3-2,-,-,CASSQDRGSTEAFF,TGTGCCAGCAGCCAAGACAGGGGTAGCACTGAAGCTTTCTTT
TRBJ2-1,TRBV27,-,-,CASTNGRYNEQFF,TGTGCCAGCACTAATGGGAGATACAATGAGCAGTTCTTC
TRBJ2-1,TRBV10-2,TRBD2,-,CASGTSGRKSYNEQFF,TGCGCCAGCGGGACTAGCGGGAGGAAATCCTACAATGAGCAGTTCTTC
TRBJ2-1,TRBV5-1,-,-,CASSLGSGYNEQFF,TGCGCCAGCAGCTTGGGGAGTGGGTACAATGAGCAGTTCTTC
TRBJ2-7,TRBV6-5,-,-,CASSYSILRTSYEQYF,TGTGCCAGCAGTTACTCGATCTTGCGCACCTCCTACGAGCAGTACTTC
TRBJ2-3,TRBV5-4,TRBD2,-,CASSRGGTSGSMKQYF,TGTGCCAGCAGCCGGGGTGGGACTAGCGGGAGTATGAAGCAGTATTTT
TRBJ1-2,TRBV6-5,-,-,CASSPRNRNNYGYTF,TGTGCCAGCAGTCCTCGTAACAGGAATAACTATGGCTACACCTTC
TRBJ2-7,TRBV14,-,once,CASSQGRGEAYEQYF,TGTGCCAGCAGCCAAGGGCGGGGAGAGGCCTACGAGCAGTACTTC
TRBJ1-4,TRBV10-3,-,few,CAISESPSTNEKLFF,TGTGCCATCAGTGAGTCCCCCTCAACTAATGAAAAACTGTTTTTT
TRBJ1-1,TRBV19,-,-,CASRYTGRRTEAFF,TGTGCCAGTAGATATACAGGAAGAAGGACTGAAGCTTTCTTT
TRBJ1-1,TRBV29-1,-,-,CSVRWDIDTEAFF,TGCAGCGTTCGCTGGGACATTGACACTGAAGCTTTCTTT
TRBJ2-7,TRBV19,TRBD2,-,CATKRGPYEQYF,TGTGCAACCAAGCGGGGGCCCTACGAGCAGTACTTC